This is a list of T cell receptor beta chains from one sample in a study of radiotherapy plus CTLA-4 blockade in lung cancer. Libraries were prepared by immunoSEQ multiplex PCR; TCRdb keeps only in-frame clonotypes and omits some of them. Here the sample spans about 46,000 clones, around 79% being singletons. The sample consisted of peripheral blood, taken from a patient treated with radiotherapy plus ipilimumab. Receptors were obtained from a human donor with non-small cell lung cancer who had a complete response to radiotherapy plus ipilimumab. Both conserved end residues are part of each CDR3. D genes are given only for firm matches. The size of a clone is reported for some rows only, either as once, few or many, or as a class for expanded clones.

d_call j_call v_call clone_size cdr3_nt cdr3_aa
. TRBJ2-6 TRBV15 . TGTGCCACCAGCACCCGACTCCCCGGGGCCAACGTCCTGACTTTC CATSTRLPGANVLTF
TRBD2 TRBJ2-1 TRBV28 . TGTGCCAGCAGTCTCGCCGGGACTAGACCCGCCTCCTACAATGAGCAGTTCTTC CASSLAGTRPASYNEQFF
TRBD1 TRBJ1-1 TRBV6-1 . TGTGCCAGCAGTGTTAAACAGGGGATGTGGACTGAAGCTTTCTTT CASSVKQGMWTEAFF
. TRBJ2-3 TRBV5-1 . TGCGCCAGCAGAGTGTTGGGGAGAGTGGGGGATACGCAGTATTTT CASRVLGRVGDTQYF
TRBD1 TRBJ2-3 TRBV4-3 . TGCGCCAGCAGCCAAAGGGACAGGGGATTAGATACGCAGTATTTT CASSQRDRGLDTQYF
. TRBJ1-1 TRBV10-2 . TGCGCCAGCACCAAACAGGAAATCACTGAAGCTTTCTTT CASTKQEITEAFF
. TRBJ2-7 TRBV6-5 few TGTGCCAGCAGTTACTCGCACTACAGGTCCTACGAGCAGTACTTC CASSYSHYRSYEQYF
. TRBJ2-3 TRBV6-1 . TGTGCCAGCAGTGCCGGGAGCAGCACAGATACGCAGTATTTT CASSAGSSTDTQYF
. TRBJ1-2 TRBV6-5 . TGTGCCAGCAGTTACGCAGGAAGGTATGGCTACACCTTC CASSYAGRYGYTF
TRBD1 TRBJ1-4 TRBV5-1 . TGCGCCAGCAGCTGGGCCGAAAGGACAGGAATTCCTTTTTTT CASSWAERTGIPFF
TRBD2 TRBJ2-3 TRBV7-9 once TGTGCCAGCAGCTTACTAATAGCGGGGGGGGCCCGAGATACGCAGTATTTT CASSLLIAGGARDTQYF
TRBD2 TRBJ2-1 TRBV27 . TGTGCCAGCAGCTCAAGCGGGAGCTCCTACAATGAGCAGTTCTTC CASSSSGSSYNEQFF
. TRBJ1-2 TRBV28 . TGTGCCAGCAGTCCCATTCATCAGGTAGAAGGCTACACCTTC CASSPIHQVEGYTF
. TRBJ1-5 TRBV4-3 . TGCGCCAGCAGCCAAGAATCTGGGGGGGGCCAGCCCCAGCATTTT CASSQESGGGQPQHF
. TRBJ1-5 TRBV15 . TGTGCCACCAGCAGATCTCGACAGACACCCAATCAGCCCCAGCATTTT CATSRSRQTPNQPQHF
TRBD2 TRBJ2-7 TRBV7-9 . TGTGCCAGCAGCTCTCCCGGGACTAGCTACGAGCAGTACTTC CASSSPGTSYEQYF
. TRBJ2-2 TRBV9 . TGTGCCAGCAGCGTAGATTCGGGAGCGGGCGGGGAGCTGTTTTTT CASSVDSGAGGELFF
TRBD2 TRBJ2-2 TRBV7-2 . TGTGCCAGCACCCTGGGACTAGCGGGGGGTCGCGGCGGGGAGCTGTTTTTT CASTLGLAGGRGGELFF
. TRBJ2-1 TRBV18 . TGTGCCAGCTCACCCCGGAGCTCCTACAATGAGCAGCTCTTC CASSPRSSYNEQLF
. TRBJ2-2 TRBV29-1 once TGCAGCGGCGGGACAGAACGCACCGGGGAGCTGTTTTTT CSGGTERTGELFF
. TRBJ2-7 TRBV19 . TGTGCCAGTAGTACGAGCGGGTCATATTCTCCGAGTGACTACGAGCAGTACTTC CASSTSGSYSPSDYEQYF
. TRBJ2-5 TRBV4-1 . TGCGCCAGCAGCCAAGAGGTGCGGGTCGCGCAAGAGACCCAGTACTTC CASSQEVRVAQETQYF
. TRBJ2-2 TRBV29-1 . TGCAGCGTTGAACCTAGACAGACCGGGGAGCTGTTTTTT CSVEPRQTGELFF
. TRBJ1-3 TRBV5-1 . TGCGCCAGCAGCTTGGTGTCAGGCTCTGGAAACACCATATATTTT CASSLVSGSGNTIYF
TRBD2 TRBJ2-2 TRBV19 . TGTGCCAGTAGTTTCGGACTAGCGGTGAACACCGGGGAGCTGTTTTTT CASSFGLAVNTGELFF
. TRBJ2-1 TRBV4-1 . TGCGCCAGCAGCCAAGATCCCGCCCGCGGCTCCTACAATGAGCAGTTCTTC CASSQDPARGSYNEQFF
. TRBJ1-2 TRBV7-2 . TGTGCCAGCAGCTTATATTACGAGGGCTATGGCTACACCTTC CASSLYYEGYGYTF